This section outlines one T cell receptor (beta chain) sequence together with its context. Its antigen is currently not known. This entry comes from a study of cytomegalovirus exposure and HLA in healthy donors (dated by TCRdb to the late 2010s). Broadly, across the study: An earlier analysis of 587 of the donors reported 250 to 350 Gb of sequence data and approximately 110 million unique TCR beta sequences from approximately 180 million T cells. An early release covering roughly 580 HLA-typed donors comprised 300 to 350 gigabases of sequencing data and approximately 80 million unique TCR sequences. Among the 398 genotyped donors, around 81% belonged to the genetic ancestry cluster associated with self-reported Caucasian donors. The study aimed to test whether cataloging public T cell receptors could reveal signatures of past pathogen exposure. The study profiled the T cell repertoires of about 640 subjects by immunosequencing and related them to cytomegalovirus serostatus. Along with the roughly 610-subject first cohort, a separate validation cohort of over 90 different subjects was used. High-throughput TCR immunosequencing, statistical association of individual TCRs with disease status, and machine learning were combined to predict cytomegalovirus infection status. To study patterns of TCR occurrence, a later analysis re-analyzed previously published TCR beta repertoires from more than 550 donors and added high-resolution HLA genotyping. Rather than using new phenotypic data, the later analysis identified candidate immune exposures from TCR beta sequences and from how often those sequences occurred across donors. An earlier analysis of more than 450 of the donors used high-throughput TCR beta sequencing to judge whether each TCR beta V gene segment behaved as functional or pseudogenic. Donor age, sex, ethnicity and CMV serostatus were compiled alongside the repertoire data. Genome-wide SNP genotypes for about 60% of the roughly 700 donors were used in a later genetic analysis, which treated that subset as a discovery cohort. All discovery cohort repertoires had been generated using a single sequencing platform. Both class I and class II loci were covered by HLA typing, at four-digit resolution. The number of donors typed differed by locus, with 629-630 for A, B, C, DRB1 and DQB1, 522 for DQA1, 606 for DPA1, and 450 to 480 for DPB1. A few DR-DQ haplotypes were handled as single units for association and clustering because linkage in the cohort was strong. Among 300 to 450 genotyped donors of the cohort, an average of 235,054 unique TCR beta nucleotide sequences were sequenced per donor, roughly 18% of them non-productive. The research as a whole found: A further reported finding was that TCR beta sequences accurately predicted the HLA-A and HLA-B alleles for most subjects in the first cohort. In both the original and validation cohorts, the classifier was reported to diagnose cytomegalovirus status with high specificity and sensitivity. Linkage disequilibrium might explain the correlated functional status among segregating V segments, but an unknown experimental factor could not be ruled out. Presence/absence analyses assumed roughly uniform sequencing depth across donors, an assumption that may not hold. In a later analysis, the rate of TCR association differed among HLA loci, with DRB1 alleles having the most associated TCRs and HLA-C alleles having the fewest. Only TCR beta chains were sequenced in this cohort, and the absence of alpha or paired-chain data limited detectable features. Broadly in line with IMGT annotations, most TCR beta V segments showed up in productive rearrangements about 87% or about 30% of the time in an earlier analysis of a few hundred of the donors. A later analysis found that most CMV-associated TCR beta chains appeared HLA-restricted, with HLA associations seemingly driven largely by CMV exposure. In vitro tests confirmed that a few of the cytomegalovirus-associated TCR beta chains recognize cytomegalovirus antigens. HLA typing was unavailable for some donors at each locus, so association tests used only the typed subset. Most TCR sequences were observed very rarely across donors, whereas some public TCRs were present in many individuals. An association between a missense DCLRE1C variant and V-gene and J-gene trimming of TCR beta chains was found in a later genetic analysis and replicated in an independent cohort. For the cohort, immune exposure information was limited to CMV serostatus. Approximately 16 rarely observed V segments, including chromosome 9 orphons, were excluded from the earlier analysis of about 600 of the donors because counts were too low. When HLA alleles, especially DR and DQ, strongly co-occurred, attributing TCR associations to individual alleles was difficult. In a later analysis, several top co-occurrence clusters were reported to appear linked to parvovirus B19, influenza, CMV and Epstein-Barr virus. A cluster of highly shared sequence variants was judged likely to represent a technical artifact of the sequencing pipeline. The study listed 150 to 200 TCR beta chains as associated with cytomegalovirus. In a later analysis, some 18,000 TCR beta sequences were associated with specific HLA alleles at a false discovery rate of 0.05. Some IMGT-functional V segments, including TRBV6-2 and TRBV6-3, could not be distinguished by the 87-base-pair reads and were therefore excluded. In a later analysis, HLA-associated TCR beta chains were found to be more clonally expanded and to have lower generation probabilities than equally common non-associated chains. According to a later genetic analysis, donors in an Asian-associated ancestry cluster had fewer N-insertions in productive TCRs than the approximately 710-donor mean. It was suggested by the authors that the approach could potentially be generalized to other disease states and immunological phenotypes.

V and J are trimmed by 5 bases and 5 bases, and the gene matches miss 6 bases of the junction. Looking up the germline V gene yields CDR1 MNHEY and CDR2 SVGAGI. Including cysteine and phenylalanine, the CDR3 has 14 amino acids. CDR3 DNA is the only sequence kept; it has 42 bases, read in frame from the first base. Libraries were made using the immunoSEQ multiplex PCR assay. For the multiplex PCR, a mixture combining 60 forward primers for TCR Vbeta segments and 13 reverse primers for TCR Jbeta segments was used. The CDR3 region of rearranged TCR beta genes was amplified from genomic DNA by a multiplex PCR assay. On the Illumina HiSeq System, the amplified TCR beta libraries were sequenced as 87-base-pair reads. On the study's bioinformatics: In a later analysis, 70 million to 95 million unique TCR beta chains were counted across the 500 to 850 repertoires, and about 9.9 million of these chains were shared by at least two donors. Raw reads were error-corrected and collapsed into unique sequences by a nearest-neighbor algorithm in which closely related sequences were merged to remove PCR and sequencing errors. To assign V, D and J gene segments, CDR3 sequences were aligned to IMGT reference sequences. Each retained sequence needed at least a six-nucleotide match to both a V gene segment and a J gene segment. A rearrangement counted as productive if the CDR3 had no stop codons and remained in frame with V and J, and every other rearrangement counted as non-productive. Following IMGT convention, CDR3 was defined as the stretch from the second conserved V-encoded cysteine to the conserved J-encoded phenylalanine. The earlier analysis of more than 450 of the donors excluded sequences that lacked an unambiguous match to a single V gene segment. An earlier analysis of fewer than 650 of the donors classified V segments as functional when productive rearrangements were above 56.7% and as segregating when the standard deviation between donors was above 5%. A statistical classification framework was developed to diagnose cytomegalovirus status using the catalog of TCR beta chain sequences. In a later analysis, V and J genes were assigned by comparing TCR nucleotide sequences against IMGT/GENE-DB human TR gene sequences. The TCRdist pipeline was used in a later analysis to assign CDR3 sequences and most-parsimonious VDJ recombination scenarios. In a later analysis, each TCR beta chain was defined by its CDR3 amino acid sequence together with its V-gene family, and reads lacking a unique V-gene family were excluded. As a way to deal with suspected cross-contamination and a sequencing artifact, a later analysis dropped 450 to 600 nucleotide sequences that were highly shared and had low generation probability. In a later analysis, a clonal expansion index for each public chain was calculated from normalized within-repertoire ranks of inferred template counts. A later analysis computed generation probabilities with a VDJ recombination model fitted to out-of-frame rearrangements, and checked the results against IGoR. In a later analysis, hypergeometric tests were used to score TCR-TCR, TCR-HLA and TCR-CMV co-occurrence, with a repertoire-size bias correction applied to TCR pairs. To estimate false discovery rates, a later analysis permuted the HLA or CMV assignments 20 times. A later analysis grouped co-occurring TCRs with DBSCAN, adding TCRdist sequence similarity when clustering within HLA-allele-positive subsets. Co-occurrence clustering excluded repertoires with fewer than 30,000 or more than 120,000 public chains, plus five with anomalous nucleotide sharing. What TCRdb holds here is the immuneACCESS table cut down to in-frame rearrangements. Part of the clones is not present; checked against another copy, under half of the missing clones reflect an unresolved V gene, and the others are unexplained. V, J and clone size reflect that table, while D and trimming were determined from the DNA. The table for this sample lists more than 70,000 clones. 1.3% to 1.5% of the sample is in the top ten clones.

The cohort was made up of 500 to 800 healthy bone marrow donors. At the time of sampling, every cohort member was nominally healthy, though immune exposures that went unrecorded were likely present. The donor was CMV seronegative and belonged to the group of over 300 seronegative cohort members. Every donor gave a peripheral blood sample, and the peripheral blood mononuclear cells from that sample were used for TCR beta sequencing. The Qiagen DNeasy Blood Extraction Kit was used to extract genomic DNA from the blood cell samples. Recombination connected TRBV6-5 to TRBJ2-5; 9 bases in the junction line up with TRBD1. This receptor was taken from a woman in her fifties or sixties in good health and CMV-seronegative. The sample comprised PBMCs. The nucleotides are TGTGCCAGCAGTCGCGGGACAGGGCGGGAGACCCAGTACTTC. It encodes CASSRGTGRETQYF.